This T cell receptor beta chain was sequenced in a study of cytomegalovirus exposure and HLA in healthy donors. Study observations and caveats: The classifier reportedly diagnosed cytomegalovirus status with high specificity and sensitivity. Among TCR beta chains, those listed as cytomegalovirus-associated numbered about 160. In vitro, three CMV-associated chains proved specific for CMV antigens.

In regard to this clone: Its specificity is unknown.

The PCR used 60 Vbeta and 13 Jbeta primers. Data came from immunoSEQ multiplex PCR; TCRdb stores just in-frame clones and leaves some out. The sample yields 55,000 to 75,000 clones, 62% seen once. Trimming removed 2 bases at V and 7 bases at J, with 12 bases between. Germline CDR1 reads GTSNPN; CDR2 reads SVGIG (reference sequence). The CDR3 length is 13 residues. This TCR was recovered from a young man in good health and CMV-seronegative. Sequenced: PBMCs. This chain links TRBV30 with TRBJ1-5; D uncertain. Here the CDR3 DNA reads TGTGCCTGGAGTCCCCGGGAGTTGCAGCCCCAGCATTTT. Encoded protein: CAWSPRELQPQHF.